Detailed here is one T cell receptor beta chain. The antigen is unknown. The data were taken from a study of CD8 T cells in ankylosing spondylitis. Study results and caveats: In ankylosing spondylitis patients, matched synovial fluid reportedly showed significant enrichment of disease-linked clones. Seven or eight highly homologous variants made up a TCR beta motif, and this motif appeared characteristic of ankylosing spondylitis blood.

MiXCR, run by TCRdb on the 5' RACE reads, gives a single entry per CDR3 protein. The table records 200,000 to 250,000 distinct CDR3 sequences, 15% to 20% of them present only once. The V gene lost 6 bases and the J gene lost 7 bases, with 6 bases spanning the gap. This CDR3 comprises 10 residues. Germline CDR1 and CDR2: MNHNY and SVGAGI (reference sequence). The chain combines TRBV6-6 with TRBJ1-2; D remains unclear. The sample was blood, either unsorted or a sorted T cell fraction (not recorded which). This TCR came from a male donor with ankylosing spondylitis. CDR3 sequence reads: CASRSSGYTF. The CDR3 coding sequence is TGTGCCAGCAGGTCCTCTGGCTACACCTTC.